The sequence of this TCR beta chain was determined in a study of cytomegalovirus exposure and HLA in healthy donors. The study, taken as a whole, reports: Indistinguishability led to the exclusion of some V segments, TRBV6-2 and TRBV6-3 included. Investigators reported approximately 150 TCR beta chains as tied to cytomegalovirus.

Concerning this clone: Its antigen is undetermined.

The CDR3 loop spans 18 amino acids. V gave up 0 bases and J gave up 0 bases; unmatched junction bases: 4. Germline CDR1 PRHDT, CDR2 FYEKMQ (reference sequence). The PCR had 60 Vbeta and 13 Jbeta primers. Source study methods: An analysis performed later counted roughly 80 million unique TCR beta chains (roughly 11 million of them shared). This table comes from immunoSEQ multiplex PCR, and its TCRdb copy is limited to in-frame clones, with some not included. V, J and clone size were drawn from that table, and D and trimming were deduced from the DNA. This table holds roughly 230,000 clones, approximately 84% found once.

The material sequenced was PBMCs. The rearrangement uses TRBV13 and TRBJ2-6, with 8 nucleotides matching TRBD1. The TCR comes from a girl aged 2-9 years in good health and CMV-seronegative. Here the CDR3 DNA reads TGTGCCAGCAGCTTAGGCTACAGGGGGAACTCTGGGGCCAACGTCCTGACTTTC. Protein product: CASSLGYRGNSGANVLTF.